The text below deals with one T cell receptor (beta chain). This clonotype was counted between two and nine times. Its antigen remains undetermined. No much larger clonotype is one base removed from it; base qualities were not supplied. Donors were roughly 40 systemically healthy Caucasian individuals from Russia aged 6 to 90 years. Each donor gave about 11 milliliters of peripheral blood, drawn into EDTA-treated Vacutainer tubes. Ficoll-Paque density-gradient centrifugation was used to isolate PBMCs, with at least 6 million per sample. Trizol reagent was used to extract total RNA from the PBMCs, yielding at least 6 micrograms per sample. For every donor, an aliquot of PBMCs went through flow cytometry to measure the percentages of naive CD45RAhigh/CD27high T cells. This entry is derived from a study of blood T cells in healthy people across ages (dated by TCRdb to between 2014 and 2016). In terms of the full investigation: Template switching captured roughly one uniquely barcoded TCR beta cDNA molecule per two T cells in model experiments. The study measured age-related changes in TCR beta repertoire diversity using deep sequencing normalized with unique cDNA molecular identifiers. Four age groups were formed from the donors: young (average about 16 years), middle-aged (around 37), aged (over 55) and long-lived (less than 85). Two additional independent replicas of 1 million unique cDNA reads from the same blood draw were analyzed for two donors (one aged 18 to 30 and one aged 80 or older).

From a lookup of the germline V gene (reference sequence), CDR1 and CDR2 are DFQATT and SNEGSKA. The CDR3 covers 15 residues, taking in both the cysteine and the phenylalanine. Left in the record is the CDR3 DNA by itself, 45 bases read in frame from the first base. Between the V and J ends, shortened by 1 base and 2 bases respectively, the junction contains 9 bases. The full study reports these points: Compared with the aged group, the long-lived group had more naive CD4+ T cells, fewer expanded clones and increased TCR diversity, suggesting age selection. A strong correlation was found between observed TCR beta diversity and the percentage of naive T cells measured by flow cytometry. Bulk unsorted PBMC profiling prevented conclusive comparison of naive and antigen-experienced compartments. Donor CMV infection status was unknown, potentially confounding age-related changes in expanded clonotypes. As age increased, observed TCR beta diversity per million T cells dropped in a roughly linear way, and a significant reduction was already evident by age 40. Estimates of total diversity based on one million sequenced T cells were considered lower bounds and underestimates.

The library was built by means of 5' RACE. The listed sequencing device is Illumina HiSeq 2500. A second roughly 6 to 12 cycle PCR used a sample-barcoded 5' primer and a J-beta primer mix. A unique molecular identifier was introduced onto each TCR beta cDNA molecule by a template-switch 5' adaptor carrying 12 random nucleotides. Each sample yielded at least 2.5 million CDR3-containing paired-end reads. First-strand cDNA was synthesized from all RNA with the Mint cDNA synthesis kit, primed by a TRBC-specific oligonucleotide. All cDNA was treated with uracil-DNA glycosylase and then went through a first 18-cycle PCR with the universal primers M1SS and BC2_uni_R. The paper's processing steps were these. Each sample was normalized by randomly selecting 1 million high-quality reads, each carrying a distinct molecular identifier. Instead of being binned into consensus sequences, reads that shared molecular identifiers were thrown out. CDR3 identification, clonotype clustering and error correction used MiTCR with a Q25 quality threshold and the strictest error-elimination algorithm. Lower-bound total TCR beta diversity was estimated with a nonparametric unseen species model using Euler transformation. In-frame beta chains were kept once TCRdb had trimmed the public reads at Q25 with fastp and called clones with MiXCR. Each CDR3 protein gets just one entry, which takes the most common genes and DNA from the rows behind it. The authors' filters were not applied to this entry. This sample has roughly 1 million distinct CDR3 sequences in its table, and about 23% of those were observed once. The biggest ten clones account for approximately 0.7% of the sample.

Separately, the same data were catalogued under a study of T cells of mothers and their children. The second study, in turn, reports: Nine systemically healthy Caucasian individuals, comprising three mothers and their six children, were included as donors. cDNA synthesis consumed the entire amount of extracted RNA, loaded at approximately 1.4 ug RNA in each 15 ul reaction. Sample barcodes and 2-4 random nucleotides were added via the M1S primer in the second PCR. Over 10 million TCR beta CDR3 reads came from each mother, compared with some 3 million reads from each child. Thymic selection similarly shapes TCR recombination output in related and unrelated pairs, with minor effect from inherited differences. Normalized repertoire overlap in related mother-child pairs was always slightly higher than in unrelated mother-child pairs, but the difference was never significant. No persistent microchimeric T cell clones were detected, at a sensitivity of about 100 clones per million clonotypes. The study used deep NGS to compare TCR beta repertoires of mothers and children, seeking features distinguishing related mother-child pairs from unrelated individuals. The mean age was about 37 +/- 4 years for the mothers and 11 +/- 4 years for the children. Libraries were sequenced on Illumina HiSeq 2000 with 100+100 nt paired-end reads after adapter ligation with NEBNext reagents. Mother and child libraries were prepared a month apart and sequenced in separate runs to prevent cross-contamination. For each donor, somewhere between roughly 450,000 and 2,000,000 distinct TCR beta clonotypes were identified. Naive TCR beta clonotypes were estimated from low-frequency clonotypes matched to each donor's FACS-determined naive share, without sorting.

The clonotype was recovered from a girl aged 2 to 9 in good health. Rearrangement joined TRBV20-1 to TRBJ2-6; there is no confident call for the D gene. Material for sequencing was blood. The CDR3 region reads CSARAGVTGANVLTF. The DNA sequence follows: TGCAGTGCTAGAGCTGGCGTTACTGGGGCCAACGTCCTGACTTTC.